This T cell receptor (beta chain) appears in the sequencing data of a study of neurological immune-mediated disorders. The CDR3 spans 11 residues. The germline gives CDR1 SGHDT, CDR2 YYEEEE. Trimming shortened V by 2 bases and J by 6 bases, and 3 bases separated the two germline ends. TCRdb used MiXCR to reprocess the 5' RACE reads, holding one entry per CDR3 protein. The sample yields tens of thousands of distinct CDR3 sequences, roughly 10% seen once. The table lists this clonotype with a few counts. Time point in this sample: longitudinal time-point 1 (baseline). Sequenced sample: PBMCs. This TCR was recovered from a man aged 25-45 years in good health. This rearrangement joins TRBV5-6 to TRBJ2-1; D remains ambiguous. The CDR3 reads CASSLANEQFF. The CDR3 DNA is TGTGCCAGCAGCTTAGCCAATGAGCAGTTCTTC. The full variable domain, rest sourced from reference TRBV5-6 and TRBJ2-1, is DAGVTQSPTHLIKTRGQQVTLRCSPKSGHDTVSWYQQALGQGPQFIFQYYEEEERQRGNFPDRFSGHQFPNYSSELNVNALLLGDSALYLCASSLANEQFFGPGTRLTVL.